This T cell receptor beta chain was profiled in a study of shared clonotypes between healthy human individuals. Of note for this clone: What it binds is not known.

Deep-level running was used for the assay. The protocol was immunoSEQ multiplex PCR, while the TCRdb copy is restricted to in-frame clones and leaves out a portion. The profile covers 2 million to 2.5 million clones, with 92% appearing a single time and 0.37% taken by the ten largest. Broader study findings: Naive CD4 clonotype sharing across a few donors was approximately 5%. Large depth notwithstanding, sorted-subset sequencing proved incomplete by rarefaction.

Donors, without exception, were Caucasian adults residing in Nashville, Tennessee. V lost 3 bases and J lost 1, with 13 bases in between. Looked up from germline, CDR1 is MDHEN and CDR2 is SYDVKM. This CDR3 contains 16 residues. Sequenced sample: naive CD4+ T cells from PBMCs. Subset indicated: CD45RA+ positively selected. The sequence was obtained from a man aged 18 to 30 in good health. Some clones in this sample may be carry-over from other donors' samples. The chain is built from TRBV28 and TRBJ2-1; possibly TRBD1 for D (6 bases). The CDR3 is CASSFVAGVSYNEQFF. CDR3 nucleotides: TGTGCCAGCAGTTTCGTTGCAGGGGTATCCTACAATGAGCAGTTCTTC.